This entry is about one TCR beta chain. Its antigen specificity is not known. It has no much larger one-base neighbor in the sample; base qualities were not kept. TCRbeta CDR3 regions were amplified from genomic DNA by means of the immunoSEQ Assay, a bias-controlled multiplex PCR. The published analysis was carried out like this. Nucleated cell counts per sample were estimated from amplification of reference gene primers within the assay. To quantify the absolute abundance of each unique TCRbeta CDR3 rearrangement, sequence reads were collapsed and filtered. For each sample, productive Simpson clonality was calculated by taking the square root of Simpson's diversity index across productive rearrangements. TCRdb provides this immuneACCESS table in a form limited to in-frame rearrangements. Some clones are lacking; in checked studies, under half of them reflect an unresolved V gene, and why the rest are absent is not known. The DNA gave D and trimming, while V, J and clone size come from that table. In all, the sample holds some 240,000 clones, and 75% to 90% of those were seen once. The ten largest clones capture 4.5% to 5.5% of the sample.

CDR1 and CDR2, per the germline V gene (reference sequence), are MNHEY and SMNVEV. V drops 6 bases and J drops 5 bases, leaving 7 bases in between. The CDR3 numbers 11 residues from cysteine through phenylalanine. The retained sequence is limited to the CDR3, 33 bases, with the frame set at the first base. One collaborating source in Seattle enrolled patients while the patients were actively infected and followed the patients over time throughout the course of disease. Each collaborating institution followed its own protocols to collect whole blood in K2EDTA tubes. For TCRbeta analysis, collaborators shipped samples in one of three forms: frozen whole blood, isolated PBMCs, or DNA extracted from either of those sample types. This sample is drawn from a study of blood T cell repertoires in COVID-19 (dated by TCRdb to about 2020). Study-level background: Samples from collaborators originated in the United States, Italy and Spain and spanned both the acute and convalescent phases of COVID-19. Samples were obtained from the ongoing ImmuneRACE study (first 160 participants) and from approximately 1,200 subjects provided by 6 global collaborators. The repertoires were released in a freely available public database meant as a resource for research on the immune response to SARS-CoV-2. The prospective study material was composed of cDNA or gDNA derived from T cells, B-cell-depleted T cells, or PBMCs. Where available, HLA class I and class II types were taken from metadata supplied by the sample provider and were not determined by assay-based typing. A de-identified subject ID, COVID-19 status, age in years and sex were almost always included in the sample metadata. Subjects who had been exposed to COVID-19, were actively infected with it, or had recovered from it provided the deeply sampled blood TCRbeta repertoires that made up the dataset.

Study-wide conclusions, independent of this receptor: The quantity of clinical and demographic metadata differed by source and by participant and was supplied without curation.

The sequenced sample consisted of peripheral blood. The TCR was taken from a woman aged 70-85 years with COVID-19, enrolled during active disease. The V gene is TRBV27 and the J gene is TRBJ2-5; the D segment could be TRBD2, given 5 matching bases. The DNA sequence is TGTGCCAGCAGGTCGGGGGAGACCCAGTACTTC. It codes for CASRSGETQYF.